This passage covers 27 T cell receptor beta chains from one sample sequenced in a study of beta chain features in type 1 diabetes. Expressed TCRB transcripts were sequenced because the isolated RNA had all been reverse transcribed beforehand. Libraries were prepared by immunoSEQ multiplex PCR; TCRdb keeps only in-frame clonotypes and omits some of them. The table has about 410,000 clones, over 11% seen once. The sample was naive CD4+ T cells from blood. Every receptor here comes from a man aged 25 to 45 in good health.

This chain connects TRBV5-1 to TRBJ2-1; 9 nucleotides agree with TRBD2. Per germline, CDR1 SGHRS and CDR2 YFSETQ. This CDR3 has 13 amino acids. The J segment lost 8 bases and the V segment lost 4 bases, leaving 4 bases of the junction unmatched. The CDR3 DNA is TGCGCCAGCAGCAGGGGACTAGCCGATGAGCAGTTCTTC. Residues: CASSRGLADEQFF.

The chain carries TRBV6-6 and TRBJ2-7; the D gene is possibly TRBD2 (6 bases). The CDR3 length is 14 residues. CDR1 and CDR2 (germline): MNHNY, SVGAGI (reference sequence). V lost 6 bases, J lost 6 bases, and 18 bases lay in between. The CDR3 nucleotides read TGTGCCAGCAGGGGAATAGGGAGGCCCTCCGAGCAGTACTTC. Amino acid sequence: CASRGIGRPSEQYF.

This clone was recorded a few times. The gene calls are TRBV4-3 and TRBJ2-3; 11 nucleotides agree with TRBD2. J lost 6 bases, V lost 0 bases, and 8 bases had no gene match. CDR3 length equals 17 residues. Germline CDR1 LGHNA, CDR2 YSLEER. The DNA of the CDR3 is TGCGCCAGCAGCCAAGATCTAGCGGGAGGCTCGTCGGATACGCAGTATTTT. Encoded protein: CASSQDLAGGSSDTQYF.

CDR3 DNA sequence: TGCGCCAGCAGCCGGACTAGCGGGAGGTCCTCCTACAATGAGCAGTTCTTC. Its translation is CASSRTSGRSSYNEQFF. This chain links TRBV4-3 with TRBJ2-1; TRBD2 aligns across 14 bases. After removal of 4 bases from V and 0 bases from J, the junction contained 2 bases not matched to a gene. The length of the CDR3 is 17 residues. CDR1 and CDR2 from the germline V gene are LGHNA and YSLEER.

The chain uses TRBV15 and TRBJ2-5, with D unresolved. Germline CDR1 reads LNHNV; CDR2 reads YYDKDF (reference sequence). The CDR3 totals 15 residues. V gave up 4 bases and J gave up 4 bases, with 16 bases separating them. The CDR3 is CATSTSLLSGETQYF. Here the CDR3 DNA reads TGTGCCACCAGCACTTCTCTTTTGTCCGGAGAGACCCAGTACTTC.

This clone was picked up many times. J is TRBJ2-6 and V is TRBV13; tentatively, D is TRBD2 (5 bases). V was shortened by 1 base and J by 0 bases, with 7 bases between the two germline ends. The CDR3 loop spans 16 amino acids. Germline V gene lookup returns CDR1 PRHDT and CDR2 FYEKMQ (reference sequence). Written as DNA, the CDR3 is TGTGCCAGCAGCTTAGCTAGCCACTCTGGGGCCAACGTCCTGACTTTC. It yields the protein CASSLASHSGANVLTF.

This clone has just a few counts. The genes are TRBV27 and TRBJ1-2; 8 nucleotides line up with TRBD1. The CDR3 has 13 amino acids. Trimming cost V 2 bases and J 7 bases; bases outside gene matches: 3. Germline loops: CDR1 MNHEY, CDR2 SMNVEV (reference sequence). As DNA, the CDR3 is TGTGCCAGCAGTTTACGACAGGGGTCTGGCTACACCTTC. This sequence encodes CASSLRQGSGYTF.

This clone has more than one count but fewer than ten. The chain has TRBV7-7 and TRBJ2-1; tentative D call: TRBD1 (6 bases). V was shortened by 5 bases and J by 3 bases, with 8 bases between the two germline ends. CDR3 size: 13 residues. CDR1 and CDR2 (germline): SSHAT, FNYEAQ (reference sequence). DNA of the CDR3: TGTGCCAGCAGCCTGGACAGCTACAATGAGCAGTTCTTC. This gives the protein CASSLDSYNEQFF. Drawing the rest from reference TRBV7-7 and TRBJ2-1, the complete variable domain is GAGVSQSPRYKVTKRGQDVTLRCDPISSHATLYWYQQALGQGPEFLTYFNYEAQPDKSGLPSDRFSAERPEGSISTLTIQRTEQRDSAMYRCASSLDSYNEQFFGPGTRLTVL.

V and J are TRBV6-5 and TRBJ1-1; D gene ambiguous. In germline, CDR1 is MNHEY, CDR2 SVGAGI. Trimming removed 2 bases from V and 0 bases from J, with 10 bases in between. The CDR3 is 15 residues long. CDR3 sequence (DNA): TGTGCCAGCAGTTACGGAGGGATAATGAACACTGAAGCTTTCTTT. It encodes CASSYGGIMNTEAFF.

A few counts support this clone. V usage is TRBV7-9 and J usage is TRBJ2-2; tentatively, D is TRBD2 (6 bases). Looked up from germline, CDR1 is SEHNR and CDR2 is FQNEAQ (reference sequence). V was clipped by 8 bases and J by 2 bases, with 12 bases between them. The CDR3 spans 14 residues. The CDR3, as DNA: TGTGCCAGCGTCATTAGCGGTAACACCGGGGAGCTGTTTTTT. It translates to CASVISGNTGELFF.

The chain carries TRBV29-1 and TRBJ1-1; tentatively, D is TRBD1 (5 bases). Trimming took off 6 bases at V and 5 bases at J, with 19 bases between the two ends. The germline V gene has CDR1 SQVTM and CDR2 ANQGSEA. The CDR3 spans 14 residues. The CDR3 loop is CSVTGRGGSTEAFF. The CDR3 region has the DNA TGCAGCGTCACGGGCCGTGGGGGGTCTACTGAAGCTTTCTTT.

The V and J genes are TRBV4-3 and TRBJ1-2; perhaps TRBD1 as D (6 bases). The CDR3 length is 15 residues. Germline CDR1 and CDR2: LGHNA and YSLEER. V lost 3 bases to trimming and J lost 0 bases, with 11 bases between them. The CDR3, as DNA: TGCGCCAGCAGCCAGAGCAGGGGAACTAACTATGGCTACACCTTC. This encodes CASSQSRGTNYGYTF.

In its sample, this clone was seen a few times. V is TRBV4-3 and J is TRBJ2-4; 8 positions agree with TRBD2. Germline loops: CDR1 LGHNA, CDR2 YSLEER. The CDR3 totals 18 residues. V dropped 0 bases and J dropped 1; count of bases not matched to a gene: 8. This CDR3 reads CASSQDPLASGAKNIQYF. In nucleotides, the CDR3 is TGCGCCAGCAGCCAAGATCCCCTGGCTAGCGGGGCCAAAAACATTCAGTACTTC.

J is TRBJ2-1 and V is TRBV13; 8 bases align to TRBD1. This CDR3 region has 14 residues. Germline V gene lookup returns CDR1 PRHDT and CDR2 FYEKMQ (reference sequence). After removal of 5 bases from V and 8 bases from J, the junction contained 8 bases not matched to a gene. CDR3 coding DNA: TGTGCCAGCAGCGCCCCGACAGGGGAGTATGAGCAGTTCTTC. Amino acid sequence: CASSAPTGEYEQFF.

The chain uses TRBV23-1 and TRBJ2-2; a possible D gene is TRBD2 (5 bases). TRBV23-1 is an ORF, and what it does is uncertain. V dropped 4 bases and J dropped 4 bases, with 13 bases sitting between them. The CDR3 is made up of 15 amino acids. CDR3 bases: TGCGCCAGCAGTCTGAGGGAGAACTTCACCGGGGAGCTGTTTTTT. It translates to CASSLRENFTGELFF.

V gene TRBV11-2 combines with J gene TRBJ1-6; possibly TRBD1 for D (6 bases). Between the trimmed V and J ends, which lost 4 bases and 9 bases, there was a span of 16 bases. CDR1 is SGHAT, CDR2 FQNNGV, per germline. The length of the CDR3 is 15 residues. The CDR3 protein is CASSWNRVPSSPLHF. In DNA form, the CDR3 reads TGTGCCAGCAGCTGGAACAGGGTTCCAAGTTCACCCCTCCACTTT.

The gene calls are TRBV7-3 and TRBJ2-5; D ambiguous. The CDR3 totals 13 residues. CDR1 is SGHTA, CDR2 FQGTGA, per germline. Trimming pared 4 bases from V and 5 bases from J, leaving 11 bases between. The CDR3 DNA reads TGTGCCAGCAGCTGGGCCCCCGGGGAGACCCAGTACTTC. This sequence encodes CASSWAPGETQYF.

This clone was recorded a few times. The V call is TRBV30, the J call TRBJ2-3, with D uncertain. Germline CDR1 and CDR2: GTSNPN and SVGIG (reference sequence). Trimming pared 3 bases from V and 2 bases from J, leaving 9 bases between. The CDR3 sequence is 13 residues long. The CDR3 DNA follows: TGTGCCTGGAGCGACCAACCCACAGATACGCAGTATTTT. Its protein product is CAWSDQPTDTQYF.

V is TRBV18 and J is TRBJ2-7; D may be TRBD1 (5 bases). Germline-derived CDR1 and CDR2 are KGHSH and LQKENI. There are 14 residues in the CDR3. V lost 1 base and J 5 bases, leaving 12 bases between the germline ends. The CDR3 nucleotides read TGTGCCAGCTCACCACGTCCCCAGGGCGACGAGCAGTACGTC. The encoded protein is CASSPRPQGDEQYV.

This clone was counted between two and nine times. The chain combines TRBV6-5 with TRBJ2-5; TRBD2 agrees at 8 bases. CDR1 is MNHEY, CDR2 SVGAGI, per germline. With 6 bases clipped from V and 5 bases from J, the junction kept 8 bases outside the gene matches. This CDR3 has 14 residues. CDR3 sequence reads: CASSPAGVGETQYF. In DNA, the CDR3 is TGTGCCAGCAGCCCAGCGGGAGTCGGGGAGACCCAGTACTTC.

This clone turned up a few times. V gene TRBV30 combines with J gene TRBJ2-7; 9 bases are a match to TRBD1. Germline-derived CDR1 and CDR2 are GTSNPN and SVGIG (reference sequence). J was trimmed by 3 bases and V by 1 base; bases with no gene match: 7. The CDR3 is 15 amino acids. The CDR3 DNA reads as TGTGCCTGGAGTGCCCGTAGGGGACAGGGCTACGAGCAGTACGTC. This encodes CAWSARRGQGYEQYV.

This clone was seen a few times. As DNA, the CDR3 is TGCGCCAGCAGCCAAGGACAGGGTGCCTACGAGCAGTACTTC. This gives the protein CASSQGQGAYEQYF. V is TRBV4-3 and J is TRBJ2-7; 7 bases agree with TRBD1. Germline trimming cut 1 base from V and 2 bases from J; bases unmatched to any gene: 2. This CDR3 is built from 14 residues. Looked up from germline, CDR1 is LGHNA and CDR2 is YSLEER.

The chain is built from TRBV7-2 and TRBJ2-5; D possibly corresponds to TRBD1 (6 bases). CDR3 size: 14 residues. V gave up 3 bases and J gave up 5 bases, with 13 bases separating them. Germline V lookup: CDR1 SGHTA, CDR2 FQGNSA. CDR3 residues: CASSLQWGRETQYF. The CDR3 nucleotides read TGTGCCAGCAGCTTGCAGTGGGGGCGGGAGACCCAGTACTTC.

This clone has just a few counts. The same CDR3 arises from other DNA sequences in this sample as well. CDR3 DNA: TGCAGTGCTAGTAGAACCGGGGAGCTGTTTTTT. Its translation is CSASRTGELFF. The chain recombines TRBV20-1 with TRBJ2-2; no definite D call. The CDR3 runs 11 residues. The germline V gene has CDR1 DFQATT and CDR2 SNEGSKA (reference sequence). The V end was cut by 3 bases, the J end by 5 bases, with 4 bases between.

The chain links TRBV7-9 to TRBJ2-5; D perhaps matches TRBD2 (6 bases). Trimming stripped 0 bases from V and 6 bases from J, with 11 bases between. The CDR3 is 14 residues long. The germline gives CDR1 SEHNR, CDR2 FQNEAQ (reference sequence). CDR3 loop: CASSLAGGKKTQYF. The CDR3 DNA reads as TGTGCCAGCAGCTTAGCTGGCGGGAAAAAGACCCAGTACTTC.

DNA for the CDR3: TGTGCCAGCAGTGGACAGGGGTCCACTGAAGCTTTCTTT. It encodes CASSGQGSTEAFF. The chain employs TRBV7-2 and TRBJ1-1; 9 bases fit TRBD1. V shed 6 bases and J 4 bases; nucleotides not matched to a gene: 3. CDR1 SGHTA and CDR2 FQGNSA come from the germline V gene. This CDR3 has 13 amino acids.

This clone has a handful of counts. A much larger clone lies a single base off, so this may be a read error. This sequence joins TRBV6-6 and TRBJ2-3; D is unresolved. The V gene lost 6 bases and the J gene lost 2 bases, with 3 bases spanning the gap. Germline V lookup: CDR1 MNHNY, CDR2 SVGAGI (reference sequence). The CDR3 runs 11 residues. The CDR3 protein is CASSNTDTQYF. CDR3 nucleotides: TGTGCCAGCAGCAACACAGATACGCAGTATTTT.